Listed below are T cell receptor beta chains from one sample, sequenced in a study of blood T cells in healthy people across ages. TCRdb processed the 5' RACE reads anew with MiXCR; each CDR3 protein has one entry. The profile shows 1.5 million to 1.8 million distinct CDR3 sequences, approximately 43% of them singletons. Sequencing input: blood. All receptors come from a young woman in good health. CDR3s include the opening cysteine and the closing phenylalanine or tryptophan. The D gene is left open where the match is weak. The size entry is marked missing in some rows and otherwise reads once, few, many or a size class.

TRBV20-1	NA	TRBJ1-2	NA	TGCAGTGCTAGGGTACAGGGTAGGAGCTACACCTTC	CSARVQGRSYTF
TRBV6-2/TRBV6-3	NA	TRBJ2-5	few	TGTGCCAGCAGTCCCCACACGGAGACCCAGTACTTC	CASSPHTETQYF
TRBV27	NA	TRBJ2-1	NA	TGTGCCAGCAGTCGTGCCAATAACAATGAGCAGTTCTTC	CASSRANNNEQFF
TRBV12-3/TRBV12-4	TRBD1	TRBJ1-4	NA	TGTGCCAGCAGGCCATCAGGGGGAGAAAAACTGTTTTTT	CASRPSGGEKLFF
TRBV7-9	NA	TRBJ2-5	NA	TGTGCCAGCAGCTTGGGATCAGGGTACGAGACCCAGTACTTC	CASSLGSGYETQYF
TRBV15	NA	TRBJ2-3	few	TGTGCCACCAGCAGAGGGGACCGAGGGGATACGCAGTATTTT	CATSRGDRGDTQYF
TRBV4-1	NA	TRBJ1-5	few	TGCGCCAGCAGCCAATTCAGGGTTGGTCAGCCCCAGCATTTT	CASSQFRVGQPQHF
TRBV20-1	NA	TRBJ1-1	NA	TGCAGTGTCATAGACAGGAACACTGAAGCTTTCTTT	CSVIDRNTEAFF
TRBV20-1	NA	TRBJ1-5	NA	TGCAGTGCTCACAGCCCGCAAACCAATCAGCCCCAGCATTTT	CSAHSPQTNQPQHF
TRBV12-3/TRBV12-4	NA	TRBJ1-5	few	TGTGCCAGCAGTTTTGACAGAAGCAATCAGCCCCAGCATTTT	CASSFDRSNQPQHF
TRBV5-6	TRBD1	TRBJ2-6	few	TGTGCCAGCAGCGTACAGGGGGCCTCTGGGGCCAACGTCCTGACTTTC	CASSVQGASGANVLTF
TRBV12-3/TRBV12-4	NA	TRBJ2-7	NA	TGTGCCAGCAGTTGCGGGGAGACCTACGAGCAGTACTTC	CASSCGETYEQYF
TRBV7-2	NA	TRBJ2-7	NA	TGTGCCAGCAGCTTCAGCACCTACTACGAGCAGTACTTC	CASSFSTYYEQYF
TRBV4-1	TRBD2	TRBJ2-5	few	TGCGCCAGCAGCCAAGTTATAGCGGGGGGGCCAGAGACCCAGTACTTC	CASSQVIAGGPETQYF
TRBV28	TRBD2	TRBJ2-5	NA	TGTGCCAGCAGTAGCGGGAGATACCAAGAGACCCAGTACTTC	CASSSGRYQETQYF
TRBV27	NA	TRBJ2-1	few	TGTGCCAGCAGTTGGGGGGCAGGGACCTACAATGAGCAGTTCTTC	CASSWGAGTYNEQFF
TRBV5-1	TRBD1	TRBJ2-7	few	TGCGCCAGCAGCATTCGAGGGGGCGCAGTGGACGAGCAGTACTTC	CASSIRGGAVDEQYF
TRBV29-1	NA	TRBJ1-2	NA	TGCAGCGTGGAGAGGGGTCTGGGCTACACCTTC	CSVERGLGYTF
TRBV27	NA	TRBJ2-7	NA	TGTGCCAGCAGTTTCGCACAGAACTACGAGCAGTACTTC	CASSFAQNYEQYF
TRBV29-1	TRBD2	TRBJ2-7	few	TGCAGCGTTGTAGAGCGGGGGAGGCGTGTTTCCTTCTACAATGAGCAGTACTTC	CSVVERGRRVSFYNEQYF
TRBV10-3	NA	TRBJ1-1	NA	TGTGCCGCATCGCGGGAGATAGACACTGAAGCTTTCTTT	CAASREIDTEAFF
TRBV7-2	NA	TRBJ2-3	few	TGTGCCAGCAGCTCCTTGACCCTGGCGAGCACAGATACGCAGTATTTT	CASSSLTLASTDTQYF
TRBV9	TRBD2	TRBJ2-7	NA	TGTGCCAGCAGCGTAGTAGCCGGACTAGCGGGGGATTACAATGAGCAGTACTTC	CASSVVAGLAGDYNEQYF
TRBV29-1	NA	TRBJ2-7	few	TGCAGCGTTGCGGCGCCAGGGGAAAGGTATGGCTCCTACGAGCAGTACTTC	CSVAAPGERYGSYEQYF
TRBV11-2	NA	TRBJ1-4	NA	TGTGCCAGCAGCCCTCTGGGTGCCCCCGTTAATGAAAAACTGTTTTTT	CASSPLGAPVNEKLFF
TRBV28	NA	TRBJ2-7	NA	TGTGCCAGCAGTCTCTGGTTCCCCGAGCAGTACTTC	CASSLWFPEQYF
TRBV4-1	NA	TRBJ1-1	NA	TGCGCCAGTTCCTGGGGGCTGATCACTGAAGCTTTCTTT	CASSWGLITEAFF
TRBV27	TRBD1	TRBJ1-2	few	TGTGCCAGCAGTCGGACAGGCTTCGTGGGGGGCTACACCTTC	CASSRTGFVGGYTF
TRBV7-9	NA	TRBJ1-2	few	TGTGCCAGCAGCGACGACGACGGCAACGATGGCTACACCTTC	CASSDDDGNDGYTF
TRBV4-2	NA	TRBJ1-1	few	TGTGCCAGCAGCCAAGAGGTTCAAACTGAAGCTTTCTTT	CASSQEVQTEAFF
TRBV11-2	NA	TRBJ1-1	few	TGTGCCAGCAGCTTAGATCTCAGTACTGAAGCTTTCTTT	CASSLDLSTEAFF
TRBV14	TRBD2	TRBJ2-1	NA	TGTGCCAGCAGCCAAACTAGCGGGAAATATAAGGAGCAGTTCTTC	CASSQTSGKYKEQFF
TRBV4-2	NA	TRBJ2-3	NA	TGTGCCAGTGGGCTTGGGCCAAAGCTCACAGATACGCAGTATTTT	CASGLGPKLTDTQYF
TRBV20-1	NA	TRBJ2-7	NA	TGCAGTGTCCTGCCCGGGACACAAATCGCCTACGAGCAGTACTTC	CSVLPGTQIAYEQYF
TRBV20-1	NA	TRBJ2-7	NA	TGTAGTGCTAGTCGCCCTAGGAGTAGCTCCTACGAGCAGTACTTC	CSASRPRSSSYEQYF
TRBV12-3/TRBV12-4	TRBD1	TRBJ1-5	NA	TGTGCCAGCAGGGGGACAGGGCATCAGCCCCAGCATTTT	CASRGTGHQPQHF
TRBV20-1	NA	TRBJ2-7	NA	TGCAGTGCTGGCTCACCGGGAGCTAAGTACTTC	CSAGSPGAKYF